A selection of T cell receptor beta chains follows, all from one sample in a study of blood T cell repertoires in COVID-19. Data came from immunoSEQ multiplex PCR; TCRdb stores just in-frame clones and leaves some out. The sample has more than 300,000 clones, 75% to 90% seen once. The sample consisted of peripheral blood. The receptors were sampled from a woman aged 45-65 years with COVID-19, enrolled during active disease. The CDR3 runs from the conserved cysteine through the conserved F or W. Each record gives: V gene, clone size, J gene, D gene, CDR3 protein, CDR3 DNA. The D gene is left open where the match is weak. Expanded clones get a size class; other rows say once, few or many, or leave the size out.

TRBV27	once	TRBJ2-1	-	CASSLIGSGRWRIF	TGTGCCAGCAGTTTAATTGGTTCTGGCAGGTGGAGGATCTTC
TRBV7-6	-	TRBJ2-7	TRBD1	CASSPTGNNYEQYF	TGTGCCAGCAGCCCGACAGGGAACAACTACGAGCAGTACTTC
TRBV5-1	-	TRBJ2-2	-	CASSLGHRDTGELFF	TGCGCCAGCAGCTTGGGGCACCGGGACACCGGGGAGCTGTTTTTT
TRBV18	once	TRBJ1-5	-	CASSPHRDNQPQHF	TGTGCCAGCTCACCGCACAGGGACAATCAGCCCCAGCATTTT
TRBV24-1	-	TRBJ2-5	-	CATSDPGGEETQYF	TGTGCCACCAGTGATCCCGGGGGTGAAGAGACCCAGTACTTC
TRBV11-2	-	TRBJ1-5	TRBD1	CASSFSHGQDQPQHF	TGTGCCAGCAGCTTTTCCCACGGACAGGATCAGCCCCAGCATTTT
TRBV15	-	TRBJ1-1	TRBD1	CATSRGRQGMNTEAFF	TGTGCCACCAGCAGAGGCAGACAGGGAATGAACACTGAAGCTTTCTTT
TRBV7-8	-	TRBJ1-2	TRBD1	CASSLGARGQGVYGYTF	TGTGCCAGCAGCTTAGGAGCCCGGGGACAGGGTGTCTATGGCTACACCTTC
TRBV27	-	TRBJ2-1	TRBD2	CASRQRTSSYNEQFF	TGTGCCAGCAGACAAAGGACTAGCTCCTACAATGAGCAGTTCTTC
TRBV18	-	TRBJ2-7	TRBD2	CASSPGLAGSYEQYF	TGTGCCAGCTCACCCGGACTAGCGGGTTCCTACGAGCAGTACTTC
TRBV3-1/TRBV3-2	-	TRBJ2-7	-	CASSRQSYEQYF	TGTGCCAGCAGCCGACAGTCCTACGAGCAGTACTTC
TRBV11-2	-	TRBJ2-1	TRBD2	CASSKGLAGGYNEQFF	TGTGCCAGCAGCAAAGGACTAGCGGGTGGATACAATGAGCAGTTCTTC
TRBV15	-	TRBJ1-2	TRBD1	CATSRGPGQGVSF	TGTGCCACCAGCAGAGGCCCGGGACAGGGAGTTTCCTTC
TRBV7-2	-	TRBJ2-7	-	CASSLAQPSYEQYF	TGTGCCAGCAGCTTAGCACAGCCTTCCTACGAGCAGTACTTC
TRBV7-9	-	TRBJ1-2	-	CASRPTRAPNYGYTF	TGTGCCAGCAGACCCACCAGGGCCCCTAACTATGGCTACACCTTC
TRBV30	-	TRBJ1-1	-	CAWISHGLNTEAFF	TGTGCCTGGATATCTCATGGACTCAACACTGAAGCTTTCTTT
TRBV20-1	few	TRBJ1-2	-	CSASSTGIYGYTF	TGCAGTGCTAGTTCCACAGGGATCTATGGCTACACCTTC
TRBV7-9	-	TRBJ1-2	TRBD1	CASSRTGGTPYGYTF	TGTGCCAGCAGCAGAACAGGGGGGACCCCCTATGGCTACACCTTC
TRBV6-4	-	TRBJ2-2	TRBD2	CASSGGTSGAGELFF	TGTGCCAGCAGTGGCGGGACTAGCGGAGCCGGGGAGCTGTTTTTT
TRBV13	-	TRBJ2-6	-	CANLKRTHSGANVLTF	TGTGCCAACTTAAAAAGAACGCACTCTGGGGCCAACGTCCTGACTTTC
TRBV6-5	-	TRBJ2-5	-	CASGARVGQETQYF	TGTGCCAGCGGAGCCAGGGTAGGGCAAGAGACCCAGTACTTC
TRBV5-1	-	TRBJ1-1	-	CASSYGFVSSYTNTEAFF	TGCGCCAGCAGCTATGGTTTTGTTTCTTCTTACACAAACACTGAAGCTTTCTTT
TRBV4-2	once	TRBJ1-2	-	CASSQEGGKGYGYTF	TGTGCCAGCAGCCAAGAAGGGGGAAAAGGCTATGGCTACACCTTC
TRBV19	-	TRBJ2-7	TRBD2	CASGSWTSGSRNEQYF	TGTGCCAGTGGTTCCTGGACTAGCGGGAGTAGGAACGAGCAGTACTTC
TRBV19	-	TRBJ2-7	TRBD2	CASSPASGSYEQYF	TGTGCCAGTAGTCCGGCTAGCGGGAGCTACGAGCAGTACTTC
TRBV19	-	TRBJ1-1	-	CASTLLEGKNTEAFF	TGTGCCAGTACCCTCCTGGAGGGAAAGAACACTGAAGCTTTCTTT
TRBV5-1	once	TRBJ1-1	TRBD1	CASSSQGAGTEAFF	TGCGCCAGCAGCTCACAGGGGGCTGGGACTGAAGCTTTCTTT
TRBV3-1/TRBV3-2	few	TRBJ1-1	-	CASRLRGKGAEAFF	TGTGCCAGCAGACTCAGGGGCAAAGGAGCTGAAGCTTTCTTT
TRBV19	-	TRBJ1-5	TRBD1	CASSLRPGQSVAYYNQPQHF	TGTGCCAGTAGTTTACGCCCGGGACAGTCGGTGGCCTACTACAATCAGCCCCAGCATTTT
TRBV19	-	TRBJ2-7	TRBD2	CASSLASGEGQQYF	TGTGCCAGTAGCCTTGCTAGCGGGGAAGGGCAGCAGTACTTC
TRBV30	-	TRBJ2-7	TRBD1	CAWSVPTGTGAYEQYF	TGTGCCTGGAGTGTCCCGACCGGGACAGGGGCCTACGAGCAGTACTTC
TRBV5-4	-	TRBJ2-2	-	CASSLDYTGELFF	TGTGCCAGCAGCTTGGACTACACCGGGGAGCTGTTTTTT
TRBV18	-	TRBJ2-1	-	CASSPGAYNEQFF	TGTGCCAGCTCACCCGGTGCATACAATGAGCAGTTCTTC
TRBV7-2	-	TRBJ1-4	-	CASSSHRLDYEKLFF	TGTGCCAGCAGCTCACACAGGTTGGATTATGAAAAACTGTTTTTT
TRBV18	-	TRBJ2-3	-	CASSARKGLVTDTQYF	TGTGCCAGCTCAGCCCGCAAGGGGCTTGTCACAGATACGCAGTATTTT
TRBV10-2	once	TRBJ2-3	TRBD2	CASSKRTGTSWGSTDTQYF	TGCGCCAGCAGCAAGAGGACTGGGACTAGCTGGGGGAGCACAGATACGCAGTATTTT
TRBV7-9	-	TRBJ1-2	-	CASSTQVDYGYTF	TGTGCCAGCAGCACACAGGTGGACTATGGCTACACCTTC
TRBV19	few	TRBJ2-2	-	CASSSWDTLNTGELFF	TGTGCCAGTAGTTCCTGGGACACCTTGAACACCGGGGAGCTGTTTTTT
TRBV18	-	TRBJ1-1	TRBD1	CASSPRQGTEAFF	TGTGCCAGCTCACCACGACAGGGTACTGAAGCTTTCTTT
TRBV3-1/TRBV3-2	-	TRBJ1-1	-	CASSPSRGNTEAFF	TGTGCCAGCAGCCCGTCACGAGGGAACACTGAAGCTTTCTTT
TRBV7-2	-	TRBJ1-5	-	CASSLGDRIIVGEIRPQHF	TGTGCCAGCAGCTTAGGAGACAGGATTATCGTCGGGGAAATCCGGCCCCAGCATTTT
TRBV7-9	few	TRBJ2-7	-	CASSPGQLYEQYF	TGTGCCAGCAGCCCGGGACAACTTTACGAGCAGTACTTC
TRBV19	once	TRBJ1-5	-	CASTPEKGTWGNQPQHF	TGTGCCAGTACCCCGGAAAAGGGGACTTGGGGCAATCAGCCCCAGCATTTT
TRBV6-5	-	TRBJ1-6	TRBD1	CASRSPGQGNSPLHF	TGTGCCAGCAGATCACCGGGACAGGGTAATTCACCCCTCCACTTT
TRBV4-1	-	TRBJ2-1	TRBD2	CASSPTSGSDEQFF	TGCGCCAGCAGCCCCACTAGCGGGAGCGATGAGCAGTTCTTC
TRBV10-3	-	TRBJ2-1	-	CAISVRASDSYNEQFF	TGTGCCATCAGTGTTAGGGCTAGCGACTCCTACAATGAGCAGTTCTTC
TRBV19	-	TRBJ2-7	TRBD2	CATRTSGKTYEQYF	TGTGCCACCAGGACTAGCGGGAAAACCTACGAGCAGTACTTC